The present T cell receptor beta chain was sequenced within a study of Graves' ophthalmopathy and Graves' hyperthyroidism listed by TCRdb under 2018. Regarding the complete study: Peripheral blood was collected before any treatment was given, at the time of initial diagnosis. In total, 135 blood samples were TCR-sequenced: around 42 ophthalmopathy, over 70 hyperthyroidism and roughly 17 hyperthyroidism-to-ophthalmopathy patients. An independent validation cohort comprised roughly 20 hyperthyroidism patients and over 15 patients who later progressed from hyperthyroidism to ophthalmopathy. In roughly six hyperthyroidism patients, the T-cell repertoire of thyroid tissue was compared with the T-cell repertoire of blood. To explore V-J signatures distinguishing ophthalmopathy from hyperthyroidism, a discovery set of roughly 98 patients (about 41 ophthalmopathy, 57 stable hyperthyroidism) was enrolled. The study used signatures of the TCR beta repertoire to tell Graves' ophthalmopathy apart from Graves' hyperthyroidism and to predict which patients would progress to ophthalmopathy. Following sample collection, hyperthyroidism patients were given methimazole at a starting dose of 30 mg daily, and ophthalmopathy patients were given high-dose intravenous methylprednisolone. General findings and caveats noted by the study authors: In validation, the model predicted ophthalmopathy progression with roughly 68% sensitivity and roughly 72% specificity; roughly eleven predicted patients were CT-confirmed with GO in a median of approximately 6.2 months. Sample size was not predetermined statistically, and investigators were not blinded to group allocation. Ophthalmopathy was separated from stable hyperthyroidism by the 13-signature model with about 89% sensitivity and about 81% specificity in cross-validation and with 80%/75% in the test set. Most expanded thyroid clonotypes with frequency above 0.001 were also detected in blood, suggesting blood repertoires may reflect the thyroid immune response.

Concerning this clonotype itself: There is no known antigen for this receptor. No quality values exist for individual bases; no much larger clone is one base distant.

TCR beta CDR3 regions were amplified from RNA transcripts for repertoire sequencing. A first-round RT-PCR used HTBI primers with the Qiagen OneStep RT-PCR kit, followed by a second-round multiplex PCR, size selection and purification. Sequencing of the libraries was carried out on an Illumina HiSeq2000 in paired-end mode with 100 bp reads. As for how the authors treated the data: SOAPnuke was used to process the reads, throwing out any read that had adapters, had uncalled bases, had a mean Phred below 15, or lacked an exact constant-primer or identifier match. COPE v1.2.5 was used to merge high-quality paired reads. Unique nucleotide sequences were defined as clonotypes and aligned to IMGT TRB V, D and J references using MiTCR v1.1. The analysis was limited to V-J combinations with a frequency above 0.0001, which together covered about 99% of the repertoires. For each V-J combination, a TCR clonal expansion and chaos score was defined as F50 clonal expansion divided by the chaos observed in the TCRdist matrix. Welch's t-statistics and random forest were used to reduce features to approximately 13 V-J combinations, which were fed into a naive Bayes classifier. The Morisita-Horn index was used to measure how similar the thyroid and blood repertoires were. TCRdb ran its own pipeline on the public reads, namely fastp trimming at Q25 and MiXCR clone calling, and kept in-frame beta chains. Duplicate CDR3 protein sequences are folded into a single record with the most common DNA and genes. TCRdb's processing, not the authors', yielded these V and J calls. In all, the sample holds about 700,000 distinct CDR3 sequences, and 40% of those were seen once. Of the sample, roughly 46% is held by the ten largest clones.

Ophthalmopathy patients had moderately to severely active disease, Clinical Activity Score of at least 3, NOSPECS grade of at least 4, and disease duration under 3 months. Patients with other autoimmune diseases, uncontrolled infections, pregnancy or lactation were excluded from the study. Clinical symptoms, serum thyroxine, TRAb, thyroid ultrasound and orbital computed tomography formed the basis of the diagnosis. Ficoll-Paque density gradient centrifugation was used to isolate PBMCs from about 9 ml of fresh peripheral blood. Total RNA was extracted with Trizol reagent and quality-checked on an Agilent 2100 Bioanalyzer. Trimming at the junction amounts to 1 base on V and 2 bases on J, and the germline ends lie 9 bases apart. Based on the germline V gene (reference sequence), the CDR1 and CDR2 sequences are DFQATT and SNEGSKA. From its cysteine to its phenylalanine, the CDR3 spans 13 amino acids. Only the CDR3 DNA stays, 39 bases, in frame from base 1.

The sequenced sample consisted of peripheral blood. Here the chain combines TRBV20-1 and TRBJ2-7; the D segment cannot be called with confidence. The sequence derives from an adult man with Graves' ophthalmopathy. The nucleotide sequence reads as follows: TGCAGTGCTAGAGGAGCAGGAACCTACGAGCAGTACTTC. Protein translation: CSARGAGTYEQYF.